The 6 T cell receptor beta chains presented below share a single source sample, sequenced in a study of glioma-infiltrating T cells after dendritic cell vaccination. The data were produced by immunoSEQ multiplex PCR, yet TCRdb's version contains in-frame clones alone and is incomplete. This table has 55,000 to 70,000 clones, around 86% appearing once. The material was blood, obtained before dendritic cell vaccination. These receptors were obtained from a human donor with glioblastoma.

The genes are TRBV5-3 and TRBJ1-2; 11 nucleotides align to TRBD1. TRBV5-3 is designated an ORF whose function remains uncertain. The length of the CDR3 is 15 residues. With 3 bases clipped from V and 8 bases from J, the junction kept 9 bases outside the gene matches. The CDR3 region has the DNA TGTGCCAGAAGCTACGGGGCGGACAGGGGGCACGGCTACACCTTC. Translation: CARSYGADRGHGYTF.

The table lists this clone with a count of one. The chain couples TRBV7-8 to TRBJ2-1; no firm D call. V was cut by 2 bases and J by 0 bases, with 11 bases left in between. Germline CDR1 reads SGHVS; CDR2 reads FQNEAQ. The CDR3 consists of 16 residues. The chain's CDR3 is CASSLSAHVSYNEQFF. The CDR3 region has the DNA TGTGCCAGCAGCTTAAGCGCGCACGTCTCCTACAATGAGCAGTTCTTC.

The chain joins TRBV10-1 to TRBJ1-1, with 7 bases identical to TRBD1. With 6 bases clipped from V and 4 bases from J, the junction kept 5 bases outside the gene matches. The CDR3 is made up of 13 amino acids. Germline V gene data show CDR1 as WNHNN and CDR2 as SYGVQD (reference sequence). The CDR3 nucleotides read TGCGCCAGCAGCACCACAGGGGTCACTGAAGCTTTCTTT. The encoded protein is CASSTTGVTEAFF.

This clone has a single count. The CDR3 loop is CASSQVPGGQIYGYTF. The CDR3 nucleotides read TGCGCCAGCAGCCAAGTTCCGGGGGGACAAATCTATGGCTACACCTTC. The V and J genes are TRBV4-1 and TRBJ1-2, with D maybe TRBD1 (6 bases). CDR1 and CDR2 (germline): MGHRA, YSYEKL. Trimming pared 1 base from V and 4 bases from J, leaving 16 bases between. This CDR3 region has 16 residues.

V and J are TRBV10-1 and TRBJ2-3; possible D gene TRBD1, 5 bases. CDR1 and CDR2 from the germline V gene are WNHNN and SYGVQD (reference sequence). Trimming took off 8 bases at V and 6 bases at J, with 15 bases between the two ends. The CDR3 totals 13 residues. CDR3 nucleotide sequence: TGCGCCAGCGGCCCAGGGTCGAGCGATACGCAGTATTTT. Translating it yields CASGPGSSDTQYF.

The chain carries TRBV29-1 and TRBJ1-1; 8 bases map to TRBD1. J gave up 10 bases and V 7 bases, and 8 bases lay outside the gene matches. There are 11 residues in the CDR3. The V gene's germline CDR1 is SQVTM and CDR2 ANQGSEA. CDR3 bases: TGCAGCGCCCAGGGGGCTGAGGGAGCTTTCTTT. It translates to CSAQGAEGAFF.